This T cell receptor (beta chain) is from a study of blood T cell repertoires in COVID-19 (dated by TCRdb to 2018 to 2021). In the study overall: Collaborator samples came from the United States, Italy and Spain and covered acute and convalescent phases of COVID-19. The material from the prospective study consisted of cDNA or gDNA derived from T cells, B-cell-depleted T cells, or PBMCs. Deeply sampled blood TCRbeta repertoires from subjects exposed to, actively infected with, or recovered from COVID-19 were included in the dataset. A freely available public database, intended as a resource for researchers studying the immune response to SARS-CoV-2, is where the repertoires were released. The samples were drawn from the first 160 participants of the ongoing ImmuneRACE study and from more than 1,000 subjects provided by 6 global collaborators. Nearly every sample came with metadata listing a de-identified subject ID, COVID-19 status, age in years and sex. Where available, HLA class I and class II types were obtained from metadata supplied by the sample provider rather than from assay-based typing. On the study overall, not on this receptor specifically: The amount of clinical and demographic metadata varied by source and participant and was provided uncurated.

Collaborating institutions collected whole blood in K2EDTA tubes following their own protocols. Collaborator samples were shipped for TCRbeta analysis as frozen whole blood, isolated PBMCs, or DNA extracted from either sample type. Comment on this clone: No antigen is known for it. The input lacks base qualities; no much larger clone sits a single base away.

Via the germline V gene (reference sequence), CDR1 is LNHNV and CDR2 YYDKDF. Trimming takes 0 bases from V and 0 bases from J, and the germline ends sit 11 bases apart. From cysteine to phenylalanine, the CDR3 is 17 amino acids long. Only the CDR3 DNA is retained, 51 bases long and in frame from the first base. TCRbeta CDR3 regions were amplified from genomic DNA by means of the immunoSEQ Assay, a bias-controlled multiplex PCR. Per the original workflow: Nucleated cell counts per sample were estimated from amplification of reference gene primers within the assay. To quantify the absolute abundance of each unique TCRbeta CDR3 rearrangement, sequence reads were collapsed and filtered. For each sample, productive Simpson clonality was calculated as the square root of Simpson's diversity index across productive rearrangements. TCRdb re-hosts the immuneACCESS table, in-frame sequences only. Its copies lack some clones; in the studies checked, an unresolved V gene accounts for under half of them, and the cause for the rest is not known. That table is the source of V, J and clone size, and D and trimming were worked out from the DNA. This sample gives some 120,000 clones in total; around 77% of them show up just once. The top ten clones comprise 11% of the sample.

This clonotype was obtained from a human donor in a cohort sampled during active COVID-19. The sequence joins TRBV15 to TRBJ2-2; TRBD1 is possibly the D segment (6 matching bases). Source material: peripheral blood. The nucleotides read TGTGCCACCAGCAGAGATCGAACAGGGACGAACACCGGGGAGCTGTTTTTT. This translates into CATSRDRTGTNTGELFF.